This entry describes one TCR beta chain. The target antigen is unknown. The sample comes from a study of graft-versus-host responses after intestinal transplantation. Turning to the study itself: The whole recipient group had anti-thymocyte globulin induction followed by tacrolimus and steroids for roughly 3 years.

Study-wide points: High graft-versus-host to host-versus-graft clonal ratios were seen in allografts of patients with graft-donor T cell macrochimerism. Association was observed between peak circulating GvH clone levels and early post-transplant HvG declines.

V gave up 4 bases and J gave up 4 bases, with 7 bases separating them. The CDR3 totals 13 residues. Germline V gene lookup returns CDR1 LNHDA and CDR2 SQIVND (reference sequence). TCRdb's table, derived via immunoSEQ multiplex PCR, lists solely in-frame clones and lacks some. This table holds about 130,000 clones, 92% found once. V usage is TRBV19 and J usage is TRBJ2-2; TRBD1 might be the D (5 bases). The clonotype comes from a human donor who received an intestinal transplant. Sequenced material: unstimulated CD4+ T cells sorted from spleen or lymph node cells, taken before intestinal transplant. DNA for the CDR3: TGTGCCAGTAGTACTCAGGGCACCGGGGAGCTGTTTTTT. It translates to CASSTQGTGELFF. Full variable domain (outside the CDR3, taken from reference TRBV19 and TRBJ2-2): DGGITQSPKYLFRKEGQNVTLSCEQNLNHDAMYWYRQDPGQGLRLIYYSQIVNDFQKGDIAEGYSVSREKKESFPLTVTSAQKNPTAFYLCASSTQGTGELFFGEGSRLTVL.